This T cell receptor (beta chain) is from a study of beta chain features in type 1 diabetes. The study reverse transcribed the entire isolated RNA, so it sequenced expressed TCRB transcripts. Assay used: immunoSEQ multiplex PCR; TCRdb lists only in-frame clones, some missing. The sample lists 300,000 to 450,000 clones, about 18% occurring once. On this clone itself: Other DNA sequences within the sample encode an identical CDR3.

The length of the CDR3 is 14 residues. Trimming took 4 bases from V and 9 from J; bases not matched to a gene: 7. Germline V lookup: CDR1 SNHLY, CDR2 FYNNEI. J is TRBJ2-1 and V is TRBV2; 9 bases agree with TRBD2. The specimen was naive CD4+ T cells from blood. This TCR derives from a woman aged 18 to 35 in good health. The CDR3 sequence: CASSVGGRAGEQFF. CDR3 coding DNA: TGTGCCAGCAGTGTTGGCGGGAGGGCCGGTGAGCAGTTCTTC.